These T cell receptor beta chains were read from a single sample in a study of regulatory T cells in long-lasting Graves disease. TCRdb ran MiXCR on the multiplex PCR reads and lists one entry per CDR3 protein. The repertoire consists of over 650,000 distinct CDR3 sequences, with around 30% occurring once and the leading ten covering roughly 40%. Sample: peripheral blood mononuclear cells (PBMCs), taken when the disease was refractory, from a patient treated with antithyroid drugs. The source is a female donor with Graves disease. CDR3s include the opening cysteine and the closing phenylalanine or tryptophan. A D gene is named only where the DNA matches it firmly. Rows give clone size only sometimes, using once, few, many, or a class for an expanded clone.

D	V	J	size	DNA	CDR3
TRBD1	TRBV6-2/TRBV6-3	TRBJ2-4	few	TGTGCGACGTTCGACAGGGGCAGGGGTATTCAGTACTTC	CATFDRGRGIQYF
-	TRBV6-4	TRBJ1-5	many	TGTGCCAGCAGTGAATGGGGGGTCGGGCAGCCCCAGCATTTT	CASSEWGVGQPQHF
-	TRBV12-3/TRBV12-4	TRBJ1-1	many	TGTGCCAGCAGGACATTGATGAACACTGAAGCTTTCTTT	CASRTLMNTEAFF
-	TRBV5-1	TRBJ1-1	-	TGCGCCAGCAGGCCGGATGGAGGGCAGGCAAACACTGAAGCTTTCTTT	CASRPDGGQANTEAFF
-	TRBV6-2/TRBV6-3	TRBJ1-6	few	TGTGCCAGCACGTCGGGCGCAATTTCACCCCTCCACTTT	CASTSGAISPLHF
-	TRBV28	TRBJ2-7	-	TGTGCCAGCAGTTTAGGGAGCCTCTACGAGCAGTACTTC	CASSLGSLYEQYF
-	TRBV28	TRBJ1-5	-	TGTGCCAGCAGTTTATTTGGCGGACACTTTAGCAATCAGCCCCAGCATTTT	CASSLFGGHFSNQPQHF
-	TRBV7-3	TRBJ2-2	-	TGTGCCAGCAGCTTAACCGGCTCGGTTACGAACACCGGGGAGCTGTTTTTT	CASSLTGSVTNTGELFF
TRBD1	TRBV6-1	TRBJ1-2	-	TGTGCCAGCAGTGAAGTCAAAGTTGCAGGACAGGACACTAACTATGGCTACACCTTC	CASSEVKVAGQDTNYGYTF
-	TRBV6-2/TRBV6-3	TRBJ1-3	-	TGTGCCAGCAGTTATTCCCAGCATACTGGCTCTGGAAACACCATATATTTT	CASSYSQHTGSGNTIYF
-	TRBV30	TRBJ1-2	many	TGTGCCTGGACTGGTAACTATGGCTACACCTTC	CAWTGNYGYTF
-	TRBV11-2	TRBJ2-2	-	TGTGCCACGTGCGAGGGTTCTATTCGCACCGGGGAGCTGTTTTTT	CATCEGSIRTGELFF
TRBD1	TRBV27	TRBJ2-5	-	TGTGCCAGCAGTCTCTCGAAGGACAGGGGGCGAGAGACCCAGTACTTC	CASSLSKDRGRETQYF
-	TRBV4-1	TRBJ1-1	-	TGCGCCACCCCCCCAGGTGAAGGAACTGAAGCTTTCTTT	CATPPGEGTEAFF
-	TRBV2	TRBJ1-4	-	TGTGCCAGCAGTGAAGCCCCGGGTGAAAAACTGTTTTTT	CASSEAPGEKLFF
-	TRBV3-1	TRBJ1-1	-	TGTGCCAGCAGCGGCCCAGATTTATGGACTGAAGCTTTCTTT	CASSGPDLWTEAFF
TRBD1	TRBV5-1	TRBJ1-2	few	TGCGCCAGCAGCCACTCAGGGGGCGAGGATGGCTACACCTTC	CASSHSGGEDGYTF
TRBD2	TRBV7-9	TRBJ2-4	-	TGTGCCAGCGGACTAGCGGGCAAAAACATTCAGTACTTC	CASGLAGKNIQYF
TRBD1	TRBV28	TRBJ1-2	many	TGTGCCAGCAGCCTCGGACAGGGTAGGATTTTCCCCGGCTACACCTTC	CASSLGQGRIFPGYTF
-	TRBV30	TRBJ1-1	few	TGTGCCTGGAGTGTATTCTGGGACACTGAAGCTTTCTTT	CAWSVFWDTEAFF
-	TRBV7-6	TRBJ1-4	few	TGTGCCAGCAGTTCACCCGCCTTCGAGGGTACGAATGAAAAACTGTTTTTT	CASSSPAFEGTNEKLFF
-	TRBV18	TRBJ1-1	-	TGTGCCAGCTCACGACGACAACACACTGAAGCTTTCTTT	CASSRRQHTEAFF
TRBD1	TRBV19	TRBJ1-1	-	TGTGCCAGTAGTATAGTAGGACAGGGTAGCCCTGAAGCTTTCTTT	CASSIVGQGSPEAFF
TRBD2	TRBV20-1	TRBJ2-7	-	TGCAGTGCTAGTAAGTCTAGCGGGAGTGTCGAGCAGTACTTC	CSASKSSGSVEQYF
-	TRBV30	TRBJ1-1	-	TGTGCCTGGAATCAGATGAACACTGAAGCTTTCTTT	CAWNQMNTEAFF
TRBD2	TRBV20-1	TRBJ2-7	many	TGCAGTGCCCTAGGGACTAGAAACGAGCAGTACTTC	CSALGTRNEQYF
-	TRBV10-3	TRBJ1-2	-	TGTGCCATCAGTGACTCCGGACGCTATGGCTACACCTTC	CAISDSGRYGYTF
-	TRBV7-2	TRBJ2-5	few	TGTGCCAGCAGCTTGGTCCGGGTCCCCCAAGAGACCCAGTACTTC	CASSLVRVPQETQYF
-	TRBV19	TRBJ1-1	few	TGTGCCAGTAGTATCGCCGGGGCGTTGGCTGAAGCTTTCTTT	CASSIAGALAEAFF
-	TRBV5-1	TRBJ2-7	-	TGCGCCAGCACCCGGGACGGTACTAACGAGCAGTACTTC	CASTRDGTNEQYF
TRBD2	TRBV9	TRBJ2-5	-	TGTGCCAGCAGCGTAGGAAGCGGGAGGAGGCAAGAGACCCAGTACTTC	CASSVGSGRRQETQYF
-	TRBV6-1	TRBJ1-3	few	TGTGCCAGCAGCTCTGCAGGCCTCTCGGGAAACACCATATATTTT	CASSSAGLSGNTIYF
-	TRBV19	TRBJ1-5	-	TGTGCCAGTAGGACGGGACATACCAATCAGCCCCAGCATTTT	CASRTGHTNQPQHF